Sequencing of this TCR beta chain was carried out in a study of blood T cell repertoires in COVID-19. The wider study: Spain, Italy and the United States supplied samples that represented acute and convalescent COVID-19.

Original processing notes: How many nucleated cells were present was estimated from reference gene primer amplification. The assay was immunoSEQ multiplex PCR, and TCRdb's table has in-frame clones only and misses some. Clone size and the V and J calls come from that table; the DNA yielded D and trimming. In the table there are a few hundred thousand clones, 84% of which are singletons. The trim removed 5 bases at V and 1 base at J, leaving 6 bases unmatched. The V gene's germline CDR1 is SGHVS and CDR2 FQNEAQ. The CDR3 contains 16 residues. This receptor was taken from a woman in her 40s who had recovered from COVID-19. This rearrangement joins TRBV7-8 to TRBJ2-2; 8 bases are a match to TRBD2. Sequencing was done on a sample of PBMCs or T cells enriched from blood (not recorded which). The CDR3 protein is CASSPLSGGNTGELFF. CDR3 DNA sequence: TGTGCCAGCAGCCCCCTCAGCGGGGGGAACACCGGGGAGCTGTTTTTT.